This TCR beta chain was recovered during a study of T cells after yellow fever vaccination. Study results and limitations: Researchers cautioned that FACS-sorted repertoires could harbor abundant clonotypes contaminating from the bulk population. Weaker, the secondary response peaked sooner, at day 5 versus 15.

The CDR3 is 15 residues long. Germline V gives CDR1 MNHEY, CDR2 SVGAGI. V shed 7 bases and J 4 bases; nucleotides not matched to a gene: 7. This clonotype showed up just a few times. What it binds is not known. 5'RACE template switching produced TCR cDNA carrying a universal primer site and UMIs. In TCRdb, the 5' RACE reads were re-called with MiXCR into one record per CDR3 protein. Found here are some 200,000 distinct CDR3 sequences, approximately 11% of them singletons; the top ten hold 36%. This sample comprised CD8+ T cells sorted from PBMCs, obtained 15 days after the yellow fever booster vaccination. This clonotype was obtained from a young man who received the YFV17D yellow fever vaccine. J is TRBJ1-5 and V is TRBV6-5; 10 bases map to TRBD1. The CDR3 loop is CASTNGDRGNQPQHF. The CDR3 nucleotides are TGTGCCAGCACTAACGGGGACAGGGGTAATCAGCCCCAGCATTTT.